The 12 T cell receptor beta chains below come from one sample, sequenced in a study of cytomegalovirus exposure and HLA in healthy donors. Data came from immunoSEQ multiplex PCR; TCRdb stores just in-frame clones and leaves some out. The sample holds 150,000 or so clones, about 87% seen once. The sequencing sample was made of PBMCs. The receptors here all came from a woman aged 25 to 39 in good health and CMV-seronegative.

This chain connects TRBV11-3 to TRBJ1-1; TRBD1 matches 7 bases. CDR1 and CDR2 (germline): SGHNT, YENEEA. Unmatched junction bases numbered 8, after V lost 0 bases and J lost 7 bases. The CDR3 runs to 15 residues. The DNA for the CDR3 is TGTGCCAGCAGCTTAGATGGCAGGGGGTCCGGTGAAGCTTTCTTT. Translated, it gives CASSLDGRGSGEAFF.

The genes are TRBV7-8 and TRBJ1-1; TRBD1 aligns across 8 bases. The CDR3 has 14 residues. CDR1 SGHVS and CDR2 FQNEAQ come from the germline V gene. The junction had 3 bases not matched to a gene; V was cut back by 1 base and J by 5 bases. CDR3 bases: TGTGCCAGCAGCTTAGTGGGACAGGTGACTGAAGCTTTCTTT. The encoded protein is CASSLVGQVTEAFF.

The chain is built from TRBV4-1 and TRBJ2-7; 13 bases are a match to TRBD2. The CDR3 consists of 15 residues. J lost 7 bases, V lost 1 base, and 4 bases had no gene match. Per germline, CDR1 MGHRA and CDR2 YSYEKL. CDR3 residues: CASSQGLAGGQEQYF. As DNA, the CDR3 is TGCGCCAGCAGCCAAGGACTAGCGGGGGGCCAGGAGCAGTACTTC.

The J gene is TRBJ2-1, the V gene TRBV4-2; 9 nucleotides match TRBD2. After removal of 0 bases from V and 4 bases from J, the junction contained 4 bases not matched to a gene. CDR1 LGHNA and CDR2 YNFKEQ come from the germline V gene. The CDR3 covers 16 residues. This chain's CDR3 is CASSQDHSGGYNEQFF. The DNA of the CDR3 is TGTGCCAGCAGCCAAGATCACAGCGGGGGGTACAATGAGCAGTTCTTC.

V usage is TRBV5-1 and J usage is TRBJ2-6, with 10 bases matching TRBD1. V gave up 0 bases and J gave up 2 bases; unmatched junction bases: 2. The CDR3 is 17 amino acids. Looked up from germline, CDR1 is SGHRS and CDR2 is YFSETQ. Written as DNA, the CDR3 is TGCGCCAGCAGCTTGGCCGGGACAGGGGCTGGGGCCAACGTCCTGACTTTC. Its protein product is CASSLAGTGAGANVLTF.

The CDR3 DNA is TGTGCCAGCACCGAGGACAGGGGCCAATTTCACTATGGCTACACCTTC. This encodes CASTEDRGQFHYGYTF. The gene calls are TRBV2 and TRBJ1-2; 9 bases agree with TRBD1. V lost 7 bases, J lost 3 bases, and 12 bases stayed unmatched. The germline V gene has CDR1 SNHLY and CDR2 FYNNEI. CDR3 length equals 16 residues.

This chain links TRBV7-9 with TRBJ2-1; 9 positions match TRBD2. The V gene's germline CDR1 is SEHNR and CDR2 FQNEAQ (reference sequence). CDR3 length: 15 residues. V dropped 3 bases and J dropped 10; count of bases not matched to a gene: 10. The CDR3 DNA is TGTGCCAGCAGCTTCTCAGCGGGGGGTAGGCAAGAGCAGTTCTTC. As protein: CASSFSAGGRQEQFF. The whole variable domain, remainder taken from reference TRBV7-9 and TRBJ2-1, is DTGVSQNPRHKITKRGQNVTFRCDPISEHNRLYWYRQTLGQGPEFLTYFQNEAQLEKSRLLSDRFSAERPKGSFSTLEIQRTEQGDSAMYLCASSFSAGGRQEQFFGPGTRLTVL.

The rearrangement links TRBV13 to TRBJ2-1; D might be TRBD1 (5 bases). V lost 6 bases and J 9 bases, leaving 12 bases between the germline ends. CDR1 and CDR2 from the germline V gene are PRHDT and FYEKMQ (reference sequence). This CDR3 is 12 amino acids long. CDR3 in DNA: TGTGCCAGCAGTTTCCAGGGTCCTGAGCAGTTCTTC. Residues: CASSFQGPEQFF.

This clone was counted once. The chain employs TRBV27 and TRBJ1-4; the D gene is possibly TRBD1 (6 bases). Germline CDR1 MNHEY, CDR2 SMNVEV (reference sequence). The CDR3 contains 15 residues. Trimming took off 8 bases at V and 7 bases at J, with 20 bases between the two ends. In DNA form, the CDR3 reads TGTGCCAGCTCCAGAAAAGGACAGTTCCTTGAAAAACTGTTTTTT. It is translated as CASSRKGQFLEKLFF.

CDR3 sequence: CASSQGTGGGQETQYF. CDR3 coding DNA: TGTGCCAGCAGTCAAGGGACAGGGGGTGGGCAAGAGACCCAGTACTTC. V usage is TRBV6-1 and J usage is TRBJ2-5; TRBD1 matches at 11 bases. The J segment lost 2 bases and the V segment lost 5 bases, leaving 7 bases of the junction unmatched. Germline V CDR1 and CDR2: MNHNS, SASEGT. The CDR3 is 16 amino acids.

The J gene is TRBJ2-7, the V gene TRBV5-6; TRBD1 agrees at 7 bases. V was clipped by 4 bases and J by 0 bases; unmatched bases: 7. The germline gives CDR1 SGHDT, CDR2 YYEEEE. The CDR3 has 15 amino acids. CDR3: CASSLDRLISYEQYF. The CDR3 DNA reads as TGTGCCAGCAGCCTGGACAGGCTGATCTCCTACGAGCAGTACTTC. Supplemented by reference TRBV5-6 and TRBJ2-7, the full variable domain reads DAGVTQSPTHLIKTRGQQVTLRCSPKSGHDTVSWYQQALGQGPQFIFQYYEEEERQRGNFPDRFSGHQFPNYSSELNVNALLLGDSALYLCASSLDRLISYEQYFGPGTRLTVT.

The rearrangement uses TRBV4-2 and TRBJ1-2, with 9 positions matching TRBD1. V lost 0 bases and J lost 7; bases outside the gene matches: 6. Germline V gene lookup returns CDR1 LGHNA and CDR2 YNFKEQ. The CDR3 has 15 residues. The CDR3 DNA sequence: TGTGCCAGCAGCCAAGAGACACAGGGGGCGGGTGGCTACACCTTC. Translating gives CASSQETQGAGGYTF.